The 21 T cell receptor beta chains presented below share a single source sample, sequenced in a study of blood T cells in healthy people across ages. The second PCR ran about 6 to 11 cycles with a sample-barcoded 5' primer and J-beta primers. TCRdb independently ran MiXCR on the 5' RACE reads; one entry per CDR3 protein. The data show 1.2 million to 1.5 million distinct CDR3 sequences, about 43% seen once. Sequencing was carried out using blood. Receptor source: a woman under 30 in good health.

This clonotype occurred many times. V and J are TRBV4-1 and TRBJ2-5; D may be TRBD1 or TRBD2 (5 bases each). Per germline, CDR1 MGHRA and CDR2 YSYEKL. The V end was cut by 0 bases, the J end by 1 base, with 12 bases between. The CDR3 totals 16 residues. The CDR3 loop is CASSQDSGLPQETQYF. CDR3 DNA sequence: TGCGCCAGCAGCCAAGATTCGGGGCTACCCCAAGAGACCCAGTACTTC.

The V call is TRBV6-5, the J call TRBJ2-5; TRBD2 is a possible D gene (5 bases). The CDR3 spans 15 residues. Germline loops: CDR1 MNHEY, CDR2 SVGAGI. Trimming removed 4 bases from V and 4 bases from J, with 16 bases in between. The CDR3 spells CASSSADLQSETQYF. In nucleotides, the CDR3 is TGTGCCAGCAGTTCCGCGGACTTACAATCAGAGACCCAGTACTTC.

The genes are TRBV21-1 and TRBJ1-5; the table names TRBD1, a call not compared with the DNA. TRBV21-1 is a pseudogene. The CDR3 consists of 17 residues. In DNA form, the CDR3 reads TGTGCCAGCAGCAAAATTGGGGGAACCACTAGCAATCAGCCCCAGCATTTT. This sequence encodes CASSKIGGTTSNQPQHF.

CDR3 sequence reads: CASRPTGTGGSEAFF. The CDR3, as DNA: TGTGCCAGCAGGCCCACCGGGACAGGGGGGTCGGAAGCTTTCTTT. The rearrangement links TRBV6-6 to TRBJ1-1; 11 bases are a match to TRBD1. CDR1 and CDR2 (germline): MNHNY, SVGAGI (reference sequence). V lost 6 bases, J lost 8 bases, and 11 bases stayed unmatched. This CDR3 contains 15 residues.

This clonotype has a handful of counts. The genes are TRBV20-1 and TRBJ2-1; D is uncertain. Germline V lookup: CDR1 DFQATT, CDR2 SNEGSKA (reference sequence). The CDR3 totals 14 residues. The ends were cut back, 1 base at V and 6 bases at J, with 13 bases in the middle. The CDR3 bases are TGCAGTGCTAGAGGGACCTCGCCGGCCAATGAGCAGTTCTTC. The encoded protein is CSARGTSPANEQFF.

The chain uses TRBV3-1 and TRBJ2-4, with 7 bases matching TRBD1. This CDR3 has 12 amino acids. Trimming removed 4 bases from V and 8 bases from J; junction bases left unmatched: 2. Germline V gives CDR1 LGHDT, CDR2 YNNKEL (reference sequence). The CDR3 here is CASSRDSYIQYF. Here the CDR3 DNA reads TGTGCCAGCAGCCGGGACAGCTACATTCAGTACTTC.

The CDR3 bases are TGTGCCAGCAGCCCCCGGGACAGCATCACAGATACGCAGTATTTT. It is translated as CASSPRDSITDTQYF. The chain combines TRBV7-9 with TRBJ2-3; 7 bases match TRBD1. The germline gives CDR1 SEHNR, CDR2 FQNEAQ (reference sequence). The CDR3 extends over 15 amino acids. V shed 5 bases and J 2 bases; nucleotides not matched to a gene: 7.

About this clonotype: A junction boundary mismatches the germline segment, possibly from a read error. The rearrangement uses TRBV7-7 and TRBJ2-7, with D unclear. The germline V gene encodes CDR1 SSHAT and CDR2 FNYEAQ (reference sequence). This CDR3 contains 13 residues. CDR3 sequence (DNA): TGTGCTAGCAGCTCGGGCATGACCTACGAGCAGTACTTC. Residues: CASSSGMTYEQYF.

This clonotype was seen a few times. This sequence joins TRBV12-3 or TRBV12-4 and TRBJ2-3; unclear D gene. The germline V and J ends were trimmed by 3 bases and 2 bases, with 15 bases remaining between them. This CDR3 spans 16 amino acids. DNA for the CDR3: TGTGCCAGCAGTTTTGGGCAGGCTTCGATCACAGATACGCAGTATTTT. This translates into CASSFGQASITDTQYF.

This sequence joins TRBV29-1 and TRBJ2-1, with 16 bases matching TRBD2. The CDR3 consists of 18 residues. After removal of 4 bases from V and 5 bases from J, the junction contained 11 bases not matched to a gene. From germline, CDR1 is SQVTM and CDR2 ANQGSEA. The CDR3 region is CSVARPGLAGGRDNEQFF. Here the CDR3 DNA reads TGCAGCGTTGCCCGACCGGGACTAGCGGGGGGGCGTGACAATGAGCAGTTCTTC.

This CDR3 reads CASSPRAGPRFYEQYF. The CDR3 bases are TGTGCCAGCAGTCCCAGAGCCGGTCCGCGTTTCTACGAGCAGTACTTC. The genes are TRBV27 and TRBJ2-7; D is ambiguous. Deletions cut 5 bases from V and 3 bases from J, with 20 bases between. Germline V CDR1 and CDR2: MNHEY, SMNVEV (reference sequence). The CDR3 spans 16 residues.

This clonotype was picked up a small number of times. The chain carries TRBV12-3 or TRBV12-4 and TRBJ1-2; the D is unclear. Between the trimmed V and J ends, which lost 2 bases and 5 bases, there was a span of 15 bases. The CDR3 runs 15 residues. The CDR3 is CASSLSRAALYGYTF. The CDR3 DNA reads as TGTGCCAGCAGTTTATCCCGGGCGGCGCTGTATGGCTACACCTTC.

The chain carries TRBV14 and TRBJ2-1, with 8 bases matching TRBD2. V shed 2 bases, J shed 14 bases, and the junction held 17 bases outside the gene matches. The CDR3 length is 16 residues. Germline CDR1 SGHDN, CDR2 FVKESK. The CDR3 DNA is TGTGCCAGCAGCCAAAAAACGGGACTAGTATTTGGCGAGGAGTTCTTC. It specifies CASSQKTGLVFGEEFF.

The rearrangement links TRBV7-2 to TRBJ2-3; the match to TRBD1 covers 8 bases. CDR1 and CDR2 from the germline V gene are SGHTA and FQGNSA. CDR3 length equals 14 residues. The trim removed 5 bases at V and 6 bases at J, leaving 7 bases unmatched. This CDR3 is CASSVGTGPDTQYF. The CDR3 bases are TGTGCCAGCAGCGTTGGGACAGGTCCGGATACGCAGTATTTT. Full variable domain (outside the CDR3, taken from reference TRBV7-2 and TRBJ2-3): GAGVSQSPSNKVTEKGKDVELRCDPISGHTALYWYRQSLGQGLEFLIYFQGNSAPDKSGLPSDRFSAERTGGSVSTLTIQRTQQEDSAVYLCASSVGTGPDTQYFGPGTRLTVL.

V is TRBV12-3 or TRBV12-4 and J is TRBJ1-5; D gene unclear. V was clipped by 4 bases and J by 5 bases, with 9 bases between them. The CDR3 totals 13 residues. For the CDR3, the DNA is TGTGCCAGCAGTTACACGCAGTATCAGCCCCAGCATTTT. Encoded protein: CASSYTQYQPQHF.

This clonotype appeared a few times. The chain recombines TRBV5-6 with TRBJ2-7; 9 nucleotides line up with TRBD2. This CDR3 has 17 amino acids. V was clipped by 2 bases and J by 3 bases; unmatched bases: 12. The V gene's germline CDR1 is SGHDT and CDR2 YYEEEE. CDR3 sequence (DNA): TGTGCCAGCAGCTTCGGTCTAGCGGGACCCCCCCACTACGAGCAGTACTTC. It encodes CASSFGLAGPPHYEQYF.

The V call is TRBV27, the J call TRBJ1-2, with D unresolved. The CDR3 spans 14 residues. Trimming cost V 4 bases and J 0 bases, with 9 bases left between them. CDR1 MNHEY and CDR2 SMNVEV come from the germline V gene (reference sequence). The CDR3, as DNA: TGTGCCAGCAGTTCGGCAGCGGCTAACTATGGCTACACCTTC. It yields the protein CASSSAAANYGYTF.

The table lists this clonotype with a few counts. The chain uses TRBV9 and TRBJ2-5, with 11 bases fitting TRBD2. The ends lost 4 bases at V and 1 base at J; junction bases unmatched: 6. The CDR3 extends over 16 amino acids. The V gene's germline CDR1 is SGDLS and CDR2 YYNGEE. CDR3 sequence: CASSPLLAGAQETQYF. The CDR3 nucleotides are TGTGCCAGCAGCCCTCTACTAGCGGGGGCCCAAGAGACCCAGTACTTC.

In its sample, this clonotype was seen a few times. J is TRBJ2-7 and V is TRBV7-2; 7 bases are shared with TRBD2. V was pared by 6 bases and J by 1 base, with 3 bases of the junction left unmatched. The germline CDR1 and CDR2 sequences are SGHTA and FQGNSA. The CDR3 has 13 amino acids. Here the CDR3 reads CASRWGGSYEQYF. CDR3 sequence (DNA): TGTGCCAGCAGGTGGGGGGGGTCCTACGAGCAGTACTTC.

This clonotype has a handful of counts. The chain uses TRBV2 and TRBJ1-2; D not certain. V was trimmed by 2 bases and J by 0 bases, leaving 4 bases between them. The germline gives CDR1 SNHLY, CDR2 FYNNEI. This CDR3 is built from 13 residues. The CDR3 bases are TGTGCCAGCAGTGAACGGACTAACTATGGCTACACCTTC. Translating gives CASSERTNYGYTF.

This sequence joins TRBV20-1 and TRBJ2-3; D perhaps matches TRBD2 (5 bases). The CDR3 covers 15 residues. In germline, CDR1 is DFQATT, CDR2 SNEGSKA (reference sequence). V lost 3 bases, J lost 0 bases, and 13 bases lay in between. The CDR3 sequence: CSARIVGGSTDTQYF. CDR3 bases: TGCAGTGCTAGGATTGTGGGCGGGAGCACAGATACGCAGTATTTT.